The 27 T cell receptor beta chains in this list originate from one sample, sequenced in a study of T-cell memory formation after mild COVID-19. TCRdb analysed the 5' RACE reads with MiXCR anew, one entry per CDR3 protein. This repertoire shows about 270,000 distinct CDR3 sequences, less than 20% found once; its top ten account for 2% to 2.5%. The sequenced sample consisted of PBMCs or a T cell subset sorted from them (not recorded which). Receptors originate from an adult woman who had mild COVID-19 (a few samples of this study predate the infection). Cell type and time point are not known.

V is TRBV11-2 and J is TRBJ2-2; D gene uncertain. V dropped 3 bases and J dropped 0 bases, with 11 bases sitting between them. CDR3 length: 16 amino acids. Germline CDR1 SGHAT, CDR2 FQNNGV. Here the CDR3 DNA reads TGTGCCAGCAGCTTCCGACGGCAGGCGAACACCGGGGAGCTGTTTTTT. Its translation is CASSFRRQANTGELFF.

Worth noting for this clonotype: No conserved phenylalanine or tryptophan ends this CDR3, so it is likely a read error. The limits of the CDR3 on the DNA are not certain, so only TCRdb's listed CDR3 is given. CDR3 sequence: CASSLGSGELKI. The chain recombines TRBV12-3 or TRBV12-4 with TRBJ2-1; the table's D call TRBD2 went unverified against the DNA. The CDR3 contains 12 residues when both ends are counted.

The rearrangement joins TRBV5-4 to TRBJ2-7; D ambiguous. Germline V gives CDR1 SGHNT, CDR2 YYREEE (reference sequence). Deletions cut 4 bases from V and 6 bases from J, with 17 bases between. The CDR3 runs to 14 residues. In DNA form, the CDR3 reads TGTGCCAGCAGCATTGTAGCTACCGGCGGCGAGCAGTACTTC. Protein: CASSIVATGGEQYF.

The V gene is TRBV20-1, the J gene TRBJ2-3, with 10 bases that match TRBD2. CDR3 length: 14 residues. V shed 6 bases and J 0 bases; nucleotides not matched to a gene: 3. Germline CDR1 reads DFQATT; CDR2 reads SNEGSKA (reference sequence). DNA for the CDR3: TGCAGTGCCACAGCGGGAGGGAGCACAGATACGCAGTATTTT. Its protein product is CSATAGGSTDTQYF.

This clonotype appeared a single time. The chain uses TRBV20-1 and TRBJ1-1; D is unresolved. Trimming took off 3 bases at V and 5 bases at J, with 13 bases between the two ends. CDR1 and CDR2 (germline): DFQATT, SNEGSKA (reference sequence). This CDR3 comprises 13 residues. The CDR3 spells CSASHQAATEAFF. Written as DNA, the CDR3 is TGCAGTGCTAGCCACCAGGCAGCGACTGAAGCTTTCTTT.

Ten or more counts support this clonotype. This chain links TRBV5-1 with TRBJ2-5; 12 bases are shared with TRBD2. V lost 4 bases and J lost 3; bases outside the gene matches: 4. Germline-derived CDR1 and CDR2 are SGHRS and YFSETQ. There are 15 residues in the CDR3. CDR3 sequence reads: CASSPGLAGKETQYF. The CDR3 DNA sequence: TGCGCCAGCAGCCCCGGACTAGCGGGAAAAGAGACCCAGTACTTC.

The chain couples TRBV5-6 to TRBJ1-1; TRBD1 aligns across 9 bases. Trimming removed 4 bases from V and 4 bases from J; junction bases left unmatched: 2. CDR3 size: 13 residues. CDR1 and CDR2 from the germline V gene are SGHDT and YYEEEE. The CDR3, as DNA: TGTGCCAGCAGCCCGGGACAGGGCACTGAAGCTTTCTTT. Its protein product is CASSPGQGTEAFF.

This chain joins TRBV19 and TRBJ2-5, with unresolved D. The V and J ends lost 7 bases and 1 base respectively, with 13 bases between them. The CDR3 runs 14 residues. From germline, CDR1 is LNHDA and CDR2 SQIVND (reference sequence). The CDR3 sequence: CASTQDIPQETQYF. The CDR3 region has the DNA TGTGCCAGTACTCAAGACATTCCCCAAGAGACCCAGTACTTC.

This clonotype turned up a few times. The chain has TRBV18 and TRBJ1-1, with D unclear. Germline V gene sequence: CDR1 KGHSH, CDR2 LQKENI. The CDR3 is 14 residues long. V was cut by 1 base and J by 1 base, with 7 bases left in between. The CDR3 here is CASSPRTANTEAFF. CDR3 bases: TGTGCCAGCTCACCACGAACTGCGAACACTGAAGCTTTCTTT.

CDR3 protein: CASRTENQPQHF. The CDR3 DNA sequence: TGTGCCAGCAGGACAGAGAATCAGCCCCAGCATTTT. This chain joins TRBV6-6 and TRBJ1-5; tentatively, D is TRBD1 (5 bases). This CDR3 is built from 12 residues. The V gene's germline CDR1 is MNHNY and CDR2 SVGAGI (reference sequence). The V gene lost 6 bases and the J gene lost 4 bases, with 7 bases spanning the gap.

The rearrangement links TRBV29-1 to TRBJ2-7; 9 bases match TRBD2. This CDR3 is 13 amino acids long. The germline V gene has CDR1 SQVTM and CDR2 ANQGSEA. Trimming removed 5 bases from V and 5 bases from J; junction bases left unmatched: 7. For the CDR3, the DNA is TGCAGCGTTTGGCGGGAGGGCAGTGACGAGCAGTACTTC. This encodes CSVWREGSDEQYF.

This clonotype showed up just a few times. The chain has TRBV24-1 and TRBJ1-4, with a tentative D call TRBD1 (6 bases). Trimming stripped 4 bases from V and 0 bases from J, with 8 bases between. The CDR3 is 15 amino acids. Looked up from germline, CDR1 is KGHDR and CDR2 is SFDVKD. The CDR3 region has the DNA TGTGCCACCAGTGAAACAGGGTCAACTAATGAAAAACTGTTTTTT. Protein product: CATSETGSTNEKLFF.

The V and J genes are TRBV6-2 or TRBV6-3 and TRBJ2-4; 8 bases line up with TRBD1. Germline loops: CDR1 MNHEY, CDR2 SVGEGT. Trimming at V came to 2 bases and at J to 8 bases, leaving 11 bases not matched to a gene. The CDR3 totals 16 residues. The CDR3 reads CASSYPNQGARYIQYF. As DNA, the CDR3 is TGTGCCAGCAGTTACCCTAACCAGGGGGCGCGATACATTCAGTACTTC.

There are a few counts of this clonotype. The V and J genes are TRBV7-9 and TRBJ1-1; D unclear. Germline V gives CDR1 SEHNR, CDR2 FQNEAQ (reference sequence). CDR3 size: 13 residues. V shed 2 bases and J shed 1 base, with 5 bases lying between them. CDR3 coding DNA: TGTGCCAGCAGCTTAAGATGGAACACTGAAGCTTTCTTT. Translation gives CASSLRWNTEAFF.

This clonotype was picked up a small number of times. V is TRBV12-3 or TRBV12-4 and J is TRBJ2-5, with 10 bases aligning to TRBD2. The CDR3 covers 14 residues. Losses at the gene ends were 6 bases for V and 7 bases for J; bases not matched to a gene: 8. This CDR3 is CASSYLAGAGTQYF. The CDR3 bases are TGTGCCAGCAGCTACCTAGCGGGGGCGGGGACCCAGTACTTC.

The V gene is TRBV2, the J gene TRBJ2-7, with D maybe TRBD1 (5 bases). Germline V gene data show CDR1 as SNHLY and CDR2 as FYNNEI. The CDR3 contains 12 residues. Trimming took off 8 bases at V and 3 bases at J, with 11 bases between the two ends. The CDR3 sequence is CASRQGVYEQYF. For the CDR3, the DNA is TGTGCCAGCCGGCAGGGCGTCTACGAGCAGTACTTC.

The V call is TRBV7-8, the J call TRBJ2-6; a weak D match, TRBD1 (5 bases). V was clipped by 2 bases and J by 0 bases, with 11 bases between them. The CDR3 sequence is 17 residues long. Looked up from germline, CDR1 is SGHVS and CDR2 is FQNEAQ. CDR3 nucleotides: TGTGCCAGCAGCTTAAGGACACTTGTCTCTGGGGCCAACGTCCTGACTTTC. Translated, it gives CASSLRTLVSGANVLTF.

This clonotype was counted only a few times. The gene calls are TRBV20-1 and TRBJ2-7; TRBD1 matches at 7 bases. Germline V gene data show CDR1 as DFQATT and CDR2 as SNEGSKA (reference sequence). CDR3 length: 13 amino acids. The V gene end was trimmed by 5 bases and the J gene end by 4 bases; junction bases not matched to a gene: 8. The CDR3 bases are TGCAGTGCTGGGCCGGGACAGAGGTACGAGCAGTACTTC. Residues: CSAGPGQRYEQYF.

This clonotype was recorded a few times. The J gene is TRBJ1-1, the V gene TRBV12-3 or TRBV12-4; tentative D call: TRBD1 (6 bases). This CDR3 contains 14 residues. V was pared by 3 bases and J by 4 bases, with 12 bases between. As DNA, the CDR3 is TGTGCCAGCAGTTTCGGGGGGCAGGGCACTGAAGCTTTCTTT. Translating gives CASSFGGQGTEAFF.

The chain carries TRBV7-9 and TRBJ1-6; 8 nucleotides align to TRBD1. The CDR3 runs to 14 residues. V dropped 3 bases and J dropped 11; count of bases not matched to a gene: 6. The germline gives CDR1 SEHNR, CDR2 FQNEAQ (reference sequence). The CDR3 DNA follows: TGTGCCAGCAGCTTTGGACAGGGAGGAACACCCCTCCACTTT. Amino acid sequence: CASSFGQGGTPLHF.

Only a few counts were recorded for this clonotype. CDR3 amino acids: CSVGGGKGSYNEQFF. The CDR3 nucleotides are TGCAGCGTTGGGGGTGGGAAGGGCTCCTACAATGAGCAGTTCTTC. The rearrangement uses TRBV29-1 and TRBJ2-1; D gene unclear. Trimming pared 4 bases from V and 0 bases from J, leaving 13 bases between. Germline values: CDR1 SQVTM, CDR2 ANQGSEA. The CDR3 has 15 residues.

This clonotype was counted at least ten times. The V and J genes are TRBV5-1 and TRBJ1-3; D remains unclear. CDR3 length: 15 amino acids. Trimming removed 4 bases from V and 2 bases from J, with 13 bases in between. Germline loops: CDR1 SGHRS, CDR2 YFSETQ. CDR3 nucleotides: TGCGCCAGCAGCGGATCAGCTTCGGCTGGAAACACCATATATTTT. This sequence encodes CASSGSASAGNTIYF. The full variable domain, its missing parts supplied by reference TRBV5-1 and TRBJ1-3, is KAGVTQTPRYLIKTRGQQVTLSCSPISGHRSVSWYQQTPGQGLQFLFEYFSETQRNKGNFPGRFSGRQFSNSRSEMNVSTLELGDSALYLCASSGSASAGNTIYFGEGSWLTVV.

This clonotype was seen only a few times. The rearrangement joins TRBV27 to TRBJ1-6; D is ambiguous. Germline V gene sequence: CDR1 MNHEY, CDR2 SMNVEV (reference sequence). This CDR3 spans 13 amino acids. Trimming cost V 5 bases and J 4 bases, with 6 bases left between them. CDR3 in DNA: TGTGCCAGCAGTGGCCTGTATAATTCACCCCTCCACTTT. This translates into CASSGLYNSPLHF.

The chain combines TRBV6-6 with TRBJ2-1; D unresolved. The germline V and J ends were trimmed by 6 bases and 5 bases, with 11 bases remaining between them. Germline V lookup: CDR1 MNHNY, CDR2 SVGAGI (reference sequence). This CDR3 contains 13 residues. The CDR3 DNA is TGTGCCAGCAGCCGCGCCCAGAACAATGAGCAGTTCTTC. Translated, it gives CASSRAQNNEQFF.

The chain employs TRBV7-9 and TRBJ2-5, with D perhaps given as TRBD1 or TRBD2 (6 bases each). The V end was cut by 3 bases, the J end by 5 bases, with 22 bases between. Germline CDR1 reads SEHNR; CDR2 reads FQNEAQ (reference sequence). This CDR3 has 17 residues. Here the CDR3 DNA reads TGTGCCAGCAGCTTGGCCGGGACACTCTTCCGGGGGGAGACCCAGTACTTC. This sequence encodes CASSLAGTLFRGETQYF.

This clonotype was seen more than once but under ten times. This chain connects TRBV7-3 to TRBJ1-1; TRBD1 matches 9 bases. Trimming removed 6 bases from V and 1 base from J; junction bases left unmatched: 15. This CDR3 is 18 amino acids long. CDR1 SGHTA and CDR2 FQGTGA come from the germline V gene. The CDR3 is CASRYPPGQGVTNTEAFF. Written as DNA, the CDR3 is TGTGCCAGCAGATACCCACCGGGACAGGGAGTAACGAACACTGAAGCTTTCTTT. The whole variable domain, remainder taken from reference TRBV7-3 and TRBJ1-1, is GAGVSQTPSNKVTEKGKYVELRCDPISGHTALYWYRQSLGQGPEFLIYFQGTGAADDSGLPNDRFFAVRPEGSVSTLKIQRTERGDSAVYLCASRYPPGQGVTNTEAFFGQGTRLTVV.

Only a few counts were recorded for this clonotype. The chain uses TRBV7-9 and TRBJ2-7; D call uncertain. The CDR3 runs 11 residues. Trimming removed 3 bases at V and 6 bases at J, with 6 bases between. The germline V gene encodes CDR1 SEHNR and CDR2 FQNEAQ (reference sequence). CDR3 nucleotides: TGTGCCAGCAGCTTTGGTCCCGAGCAGTACTTC. It specifies CASSFGPEQYF.